One and the same sample provided the 32 T cell receptor beta chains below, sequenced in a study of technical replicates of blood from four donors. The method was immunoSEQ multiplex PCR; TCRdb's version includes in-frame clones alone and lacks a portion of them. The sample comprises over 60,000 clones, about nine tenths of which are singletons, and around 4.8% rests with the top ten. Sequencing was done on a sample of PBMCs. The receptors shown here come from a human donor in good health. Some clones in this sample may be carry-over from other donors' samples.

This chain uses TRBV6-5 with TRBJ1-2; D unresolved. The germline CDR1 and CDR2 sequences are MNHEY and SVGAGI. This CDR3 spans 16 amino acids. V lost 2 bases to trimming and J lost 8 bases, with 21 bases between them. CDR3 protein: CASSYDVPRSDRGYTF. The DNA for the CDR3 is TGTGCCAGCAGTTACGATGTACCCAGGTCCGACCGGGGCTACACCTTC.

This chain links TRBV6-5 with TRBJ2-3, with D perhaps matching TRBD2 (7 bases). Germline CDR1 and CDR2: MNHEY and SVGAGI. The CDR3 runs 11 residues. The V and J ends lost 7 bases and 12 bases respectively, with 14 bases between them. The CDR3 bases are TGTGCCAGCACCGAGGGGGGGTACCAGTATTTT. This codes for CASTEGGYQYF.

The J gene is TRBJ2-1, the V gene TRBV7-2; 13 nucleotides line up with TRBD2. This CDR3 is built from 14 residues. V dropped 11 bases and J dropped 7; count of bases not matched to a gene: 8. The V gene's germline CDR1 is SGHTA and CDR2 FQGNSA. The CDR3 is CAAGGLAGENEQFF. Written as DNA, the CDR3 is TGTGCCGCAGGAGGACTAGCGGGAGAGAATGAGCAGTTCTTC.

The V call is TRBV6-1, the J call TRBJ1-2; D perhaps matches TRBD1 (5 bases). This CDR3 is built from 15 residues. V was cut by 6 bases and J by 2 bases, with 16 bases left in between. The germline V gene has CDR1 MNHNS and CDR2 SASEGT. The CDR3 DNA follows: TGTGCCAGCAGCTTAATTACCCAGGGAAACTATGGCTACACCTTC. Residues: CASSLITQGNYGYTF.

This rearrangement joins TRBV7-9 to TRBJ2-7; TRBD1 might be the D (6 bases). Per germline, CDR1 SEHNR and CDR2 FQNEAQ (reference sequence). The CDR3 contains 15 residues. Trimming cost V 1 base and J 2 bases, with 12 bases left between them. The CDR3 reads CASSLGPGVPYEQYF. DNA for the CDR3: TGTGCCAGCAGCTTAGGCCCAGGGGTTCCCTACGAGCAGTACTTC.

The DNA for the CDR3 is TGTGCCAGCGGACAGGGGAGAAACACCATATATTTT. Translation gives CASGQGRNTIYF. This chain links TRBV13 with TRBJ1-3; 9 nucleotides align to TRBD1. This CDR3 comprises 12 residues. Trimming took 8 bases from V and 5 from J; bases not matched to a gene: 1. The V gene's germline CDR1 is PRHDT and CDR2 FYEKMQ (reference sequence).

This chain joins TRBV15 and TRBJ2-3; TRBD1 agrees at 7 bases. CDR3 length equals 15 residues. V lost 7 bases and J lost 6; bases outside the gene matches: 13. The germline V gene has CDR1 LNHNV and CDR2 YYDKDF (reference sequence). CDR3 residues: CATKRDRPMRDTQYF. DNA of the CDR3: TGTGCCACCAAAAGGGACAGACCAATGCGGGATACGCAGTATTTT.

On this clone: Other DNA sequences in this sample translate to the same CDR3. The gene calls are TRBV30 and TRBJ1-1; no definite D call. V was trimmed by 0 bases and J by 0 bases, leaving 5 bases between them. Germline V gene lookup returns CDR1 GTSNPN and CDR2 SVGIG (reference sequence). The CDR3 has 13 residues. CDR3 sequence: CAWSVQVNTEAFF. The CDR3 DNA reads as TGTGCCTGGAGTGTACAAGTGAACACTGAAGCTTTCTTT.

CDR3 in amino acids: CASSEGSRGGYEQYF. The CDR3 DNA reads as TGTGCCAGCAGTGAAGGGTCACGGGGTGGGTACGAGCAGTACTTC. The chain has TRBV2 and TRBJ2-7; maybe TRBD2 (5 bases). V lost 1 base to trimming and J lost 4 bases, with 14 bases between them. The CDR3 runs 15 residues. Germline V lookup: CDR1 SNHLY, CDR2 FYNNEI. Full variable domain (rest looked up from reference TRBV2 and TRBJ2-7): EPEVTQTPSHQVTQMGQEVILRCVPISNHLYFYWYRQILGQKVEFLVSFYNNEISEKSEIFDDQFSVERPDGSNFTLKIRSTKLEDSAMYFCASSEGSRGGYEQYFGPGTRLTVT.

The rearrangement joins TRBV30 to TRBJ2-1; 10 bases are shared with TRBD1. After removal of 2 bases from V and 5 bases from J, the junction contained 3 bases not matched to a gene. The length of the CDR3 is 14 residues. Germline V gene data show CDR1 as GTSNPN and CDR2 as SVGIG (reference sequence). The CDR3 bases are TGTGCCTGGAGTATGGGACAGGGGAACAATGAGCAGTTCTTC. It codes for CAWSMGQGNNEQFF.

The V call is TRBV18, the J call TRBJ1-2, with D perhaps TRBD1 (6 bases). V dropped 2 bases and J dropped 3 bases, with 19 bases sitting between them. The CDR3 is made up of 17 amino acids. Germline V gene lookup returns CDR1 KGHSH and CDR2 LQKENI. Written as DNA, the CDR3 is TGTGCCAGCTCACCAGGGGGCTCGACGAGTGGTGACTATGGCTACACCTTC. Translating gives CASSPGGSTSGDYGYTF.

The V call is TRBV2, the J call TRBJ2-1, with a possible D match to TRBD1 (6 bases). V lost 6 bases, J lost 7 bases, and 19 bases lay in between. Germline-derived CDR1 and CDR2 are SNHLY and FYNNEI. This CDR3 region has 15 residues. CDR3 region: CASSPDYTRGNEQFF. CDR3 DNA: TGTGCCAGCAGCCCCGACTATACTAGGGGGAATGAGCAGTTCTTC.

The gene calls are TRBV5-1 and TRBJ2-1, with a tentative D call TRBD2 (6 bases). V was cut by 0 bases and J by 3 bases, with 13 bases left in between. There are 16 residues in the CDR3. Germline CDR1 SGHRS, CDR2 YFSETQ. DNA for the CDR3: TGCGCCAGCAGCTTGGAGGCGGGATTAAGCTACAATGAGCAGTTCTTC. Its protein product is CASSLEAGLSYNEQFF.

The J gene is TRBJ2-1, the V gene TRBV5-1; TRBD1 matches at 9 bases. Germline loops: CDR1 SGHRS, CDR2 YFSETQ. With 5 bases clipped from V and 0 bases from J, the junction kept 6 bases outside the gene matches. The CDR3 is 16 residues long. The CDR3 DNA follows: TGCGCCAGCAGTGCCGGGACAGGGAGCTCCTACAATGAGCAGTTCTTC. This sequence encodes CASSAGTGSSYNEQFF. Together with reference TRBV5-1 and TRBJ2-1, the CDR3 gives the full variable domain: KAGVTQTPRYLIKTRGQQVTLSCSPISGHRSVSWYQQTPGQGLQFLFEYFSETQRNKGNFPGRFSGRQFSNSRSEMNVSTLELGDSALYLCASSAGTGSSYNEQFFGPGTRLTVL.

This rearrangement joins TRBV29-1 to TRBJ1-3; D is possibly TRBD1 (6 bases). The CDR3 spans 13 residues. V was clipped by 3 bases and J by 9 bases, with 15 bases between them. Germline V CDR1 and CDR2: SQVTM, ANQGSEA. As DNA, the CDR3 is TGCAGCGTTGACTCAGGGGCTGCGGGCACCATATATTTT. This encodes CSVDSGAAGTIYF.

V and J are TRBV6-4 and TRBJ1-5; weak D call: TRBD1 (5 bases). The V gene lost 8 bases and the J gene lost 0 bases, with 20 bases spanning the gap. From germline, CDR1 is MRHNA and CDR2 SNTAGT. This CDR3 is 17 amino acids long. The CDR3 DNA follows: TGTGCCAGCGGTACTAAGCCAGGGATTTATAGCAATCAGCCCCAGCATTTT. Amino acids: CASGTKPGIYSNQPQHF.

This chain connects TRBV29-1 to TRBJ2-3; D is unresolved. The germline V and J ends were trimmed by 5 bases and 4 bases, with 16 bases remaining between them. Per the germline V gene, CDR1 is SQVTM and CDR2 is ANQGSEA. This CDR3 contains 14 residues. CDR3 nucleotide sequence: TGCAGCGTTCCCAGTGTGACTCCCTCAGATACGCAGTATTTT. Its protein product is CSVPSVTPSDTQYF.

This chain uses TRBV10-3 with TRBJ1-4; TRBD1 aligns across 7 bases. With V trimmed by 4 bases and J by 4 bases, 6 bases remained unmatched. The CDR3 runs 15 residues. Germline V gene sequence: CDR1 ENHRY, CDR2 SYGVKD. CDR3 sequence reads: CAISADRAGNEKLFF. The DNA of the CDR3 is TGTGCCATCAGTGCCGACAGGGCGGGTAATGAAAAACTGTTTTTT.

The gene calls are TRBV25-1 and TRBJ1-1, with 7 bases that match TRBD1. Germline V lookup: CDR1 MGHDK, CDR2 SYGVNS. J gave up 4 bases and V 1 base, and 12 bases lay outside the gene matches. The CDR3 has 17 amino acids. The CDR3 reads CASSEWSATGRSTEAFF. The CDR3 DNA follows: TGTGCCAGCAGTGAATGGAGCGCGACAGGGAGGAGCACTGAAGCTTTCTTT.

The V and J genes are TRBV15 and TRBJ1-3, with a tentative D call TRBD1 (6 bases). Germline V CDR1 and CDR2: LNHNV, YYDKDF (reference sequence). This CDR3 has 15 amino acids. Trimming left V 4 bases short and J 3 bases short, with 13 bases between. The CDR3 DNA is TGTGCCACCAGCAAATCACAGGGATATGGAAACACCATATATTTT. Translating it yields CATSKSQGYGNTIYF. Using reference TRBV15 and TRBJ1-3 for the parts outside the CDR3, the full variable domain is DAMVIQNPRYQVTQFGKPVTLSCSQTLNHNVMYWYQQKSSQAPKLLFHYYDKDFNNEADTPDNFQSRRPNTSFCFLDIRSPGLGDTAMYLCATSKSQGYGNTIYFGEGSWLTVV.

A few counts support this clone. The chain combines TRBV19 with TRBJ1-5; TRBD1 matches at 8 bases. V lost 5 bases, J lost 6 bases, and 3 bases stayed unmatched. The germline V gene encodes CDR1 LNHDA and CDR2 SQIVND (reference sequence). CDR3 length: 13 amino acids. The CDR3 region is CASSADRGQPQHF. DNA for the CDR3: TGTGCCAGTAGTGCAGACAGGGGTCAGCCCCAGCATTTT.

The chain couples TRBV27 to TRBJ1-2; D remains ambiguous. Per the germline V gene, CDR1 is MNHEY and CDR2 is SMNVEV (reference sequence). The V end was cut by 2 bases, the J end by 3 bases, with 7 bases between. This CDR3 has 13 residues. CDR3 sequence reads: CASSLGQYYGYTF. Here the CDR3 DNA reads TGTGCCAGCAGTTTAGGGCAGTACTATGGCTACACCTTC.

This clone was observed a few times. Only one base separates this from a far larger clonotype, so it likely reflects a read error. This chain connects TRBV7-3 to TRBJ2-1; TRBD2 aligns across 9 bases. V shed 5 bases and J 3 bases; nucleotides not matched to a gene: 2. The germline V gene encodes CDR1 SGHTA and CDR2 FQGTGA. The CDR3 sequence is 14 residues long. The DNA for the CDR3 is TGTGCCAGCAGCCGGACTAGCGACTACAATGAGCAGTTCTTC. Amino acid sequence: CASSRTSDYNEQFF.

V is TRBV7-2 and J is TRBJ2-3, with D unclear. This CDR3 is 12 amino acids long. The V end lost 5 bases, the J end lost 0 bases, and 3 bases lay between the germline ends. Germline CDR1 reads SGHTA; CDR2 reads FQGNSA. Here the CDR3 reads CASSPSTDTQYF. In DNA, the CDR3 is TGTGCCAGCAGCCCGAGCACAGATACGCAGTATTTT.

The chain carries TRBV15 and TRBJ1-2, with TRBD1 matching over 7 bases. Germline lookup yields CDR1 LNHNV and CDR2 YYDKDF (reference sequence). J gave up 2 bases and V 5 bases, and 8 bases lay outside the gene matches. The CDR3 runs to 15 residues. Here the CDR3 DNA reads TGTGCCACCAGCGGTCCGGGACAGTGGAACTATGGCTACACCTTC. Protein sequence: CATSGPGQWNYGYTF.

The J gene is TRBJ1-1, the V gene TRBV9; no reliable D call. Germline V gene sequence: CDR1 SGDLS, CDR2 YYNGEE. The CDR3 covers 15 residues. Trimming removed 0 bases from V and 0 bases from J, with 9 bases in between. The CDR3 is CASSVGALMNTEAFF. CDR3 nucleotide sequence: TGTGCCAGCAGCGTAGGGGCCCTGATGAACACTGAAGCTTTCTTT.

This chain links TRBV6-1 with TRBJ1-1, with D unclear. V was pared by 10 bases and J by 10 bases, with 16 bases between. Germline V CDR1 and CDR2: MNHNS, SASEGT. CDR3 length: 11 amino acids. The CDR3 spells CATEGGTGAFF. DNA for the CDR3: TGTGCCACCGAGGGTGGAACCGGAGCTTTCTTT.

The rearrangement joins TRBV10-3 to TRBJ2-3; 10 bases align to TRBD2. This CDR3 has 15 amino acids. With V trimmed by 4 bases and J by 2 bases, 3 bases remained unmatched. CDR1 and CDR2 (germline): ENHRY, SYGVKD. The CDR3 reads CAISVGLADTDTQYF. For the CDR3, the DNA is TGTGCCATCAGTGTAGGACTAGCGGACACAGATACGCAGTATTTT.

The chain uses TRBV11-2 and TRBJ2-1; 10 bases map to TRBD1. The CDR3 is made up of 13 amino acids. The V and J ends lost 6 bases and 6 bases, in that order; junction bases with no gene match: 2. CDR1 is SGHAT, CDR2 FQNNGV, per germline. The CDR3 DNA reads TGTGCCAGCAGGGGACAGGGGACCAATGAGCAGTTCTTC. Translating gives CASRGQGTNEQFF.

CDR3 nucleotides: TGCGCCTCCACCAGTCTCAACACCGGGGAGCTGTTTTTT. Protein: CASTSLNTGELFF. The chain uses TRBV5-1 and TRBJ2-2; D not certain. The ends were cut back, 10 bases at V and 2 bases at J, with 12 bases in the middle. Germline-derived CDR1 and CDR2 are SGHRS and YFSETQ. The CDR3 covers 13 residues.

J is TRBJ2-6 and V is TRBV7-2; possibly TRBD2 for D (6 bases). CDR3 length equals 16 residues. Trimming took 5 bases from V and 2 from J, leaving 13 bases between them. The germline gives CDR1 SGHTA, CDR2 FQGNSA. The CDR3 nucleotides are TGTGCCAGCAGCCCACTCCCGGGGGCTGGGGCCAACGTCCTGACTTTC. Its translation: CASSPLPGAGANVLTF.

The chain has TRBV19 and TRBJ1-2; D unresolved. The CDR3 contains 13 residues. Trimming removed 0 bases from V and 2 bases from J, with 4 bases in between. CDR1 LNHDA and CDR2 SQIVND come from the germline V gene (reference sequence). CDR3 in DNA: TGTGCCAGTAGTATAGAGGGCAACTATGGCTACACCTTC. Its protein is CASSIEGNYGYTF. The full variable domain, rest sourced from reference TRBV19 and TRBJ1-2, is DGGITQSPKYLFRKEGQNVTLSCEQNLNHDAMYWYRQDPGQGLRLIYYSQIVNDFQKGDIAEGYSVSREKKESFPLTVTSAQKNPTAFYLCASSIEGNYGYTFGSGTRLTVV.